The 9 T cell receptor beta chains listed next were all sequenced from one sample in a study of beta chain features in type 1 diabetes. Antigens of these TCRs are unknown. Findings of the study overall: Significant though moderate, a shortening of TCRB CDR3s appeared in all four CD4+ subsets of Type 1 diabetes patients.

Sequencing targeted expressed TCRB transcripts, as all isolated RNA had been reverse transcribed. The repertoire was sequenced with immunoSEQ multiplex PCR; TCRdb's copy has only in-frame clones and lacks some. The data contain over 150,000 clones, under 13% of them singletons. Sequenced material: central memory CD4+ T cells from blood. All receptors come from a man aged 25 to 45 with type 1 diabetes.

The rearrangement uses TRBV18 and TRBJ2-3; 7 bases are shared with TRBD2. Looked up from germline, CDR1 is KGHSH and CDR2 is LQKENI. The junction had 0 bases not matched to a gene; V was cut back by 2 bases and J by 1 base. The CDR3 has 14 residues. CDR3 DNA sequence: TGTGCCAGCTCACCAAGCGGGGGCACAGATACGCAGTATTTT. It translates to CASSPSGGTDTQYF.

This clone has a handful of counts. The rearrangement joins TRBV14 to TRBJ2-3, with a possible D match to TRBD2 (6 bases). CDR3 size: 14 residues. The V and J ends lost 3 bases and 2 bases respectively, with 9 bases between them. CDR1 SGHDN and CDR2 FVKESK come from the germline V gene. CDR3 nucleotides: TGTGCCAGCAGCCATCGGGAGTACACAGATACGCAGTATTTT. Translated: CASSHREYTDTQYF.

The CDR3 loop reads CASSPGMSYSGYTF. The CDR3 bases are TGTGCCAGCAGCCCCGGGATGTCATATAGTGGCTACACCTTC. The chain is built from TRBV27 and TRBJ1-2; no clear D. The V gene lost 6 bases and the J gene lost 7 bases, with 18 bases spanning the gap. This CDR3 comprises 14 residues. Germline V gene sequence: CDR1 MNHEY, CDR2 SMNVEV (reference sequence).

This chain links TRBV28 with TRBJ2-7; D perhaps matches TRBD2 (6 bases). V lost 5 bases, J lost 2 bases, and 13 bases lay in between. This CDR3 spans 14 amino acids. The V gene's germline CDR1 is MDHEN and CDR2 SYDVKM. CDR3 residues: CASSRAGTTYEQYF. The CDR3 bases are TGTGCCAGCAGTCGCGCGGGAACCACCTACGAGCAGTACTTC.

The J gene is TRBJ1-1, the V gene TRBV7-2; 12 bases align to TRBD1. CDR1 is SGHTA and CDR2 is FQGNSA in the germline V gene. V dropped 5 bases and J dropped 5; count of bases not matched to a gene: 6. This CDR3 is 15 amino acids long. CDR3 coding DNA: TGTGCCAGCAGCCCCCGGGACAGGGGGCTTACTGAAGCTTTCTTT. This codes for CASSPRDRGLTEAFF.

This clone appeared a few times. The V call is TRBV9, the J call TRBJ2-5; TRBD2 matches 10 bases. Germline V gives CDR1 SGDLS, CDR2 YYNGEE. The V gene end was trimmed by 2 bases and the J gene end by 4 bases; junction bases not matched to a gene: 5. The CDR3 consists of 15 residues. The CDR3 coding sequence is TGTGCCAGCAGCGTGACTAGCGGGCGGGGAGAGACCCAGTACTTC. Its protein product is CASSVTSGRGETQYF.

Comment on this clone: The same CDR3 arises from other DNA sequences in this sample as well. V usage is TRBV10-3 and J usage is TRBJ2-5, with a tentative D call TRBD2 (6 bases). This CDR3 is 12 amino acids long. CDR1 ENHRY and CDR2 SYGVKD come from the germline V gene. Trimming left V 5 bases short and J 5 bases short, with 9 bases between. In DNA form, the CDR3 reads TGTGCCATCAGTTCAGGAGGGGAGACCCAGTACTTC. It is translated as CAISSGGETQYF.

The chain carries TRBV6-5 and TRBJ2-7, with TRBD2 matching over 9 bases. The germline V gene encodes CDR1 MNHEY and CDR2 SVGAGI. V lost 8 bases and J lost 0; bases outside the gene matches: 5. This CDR3 has 14 amino acids. The CDR3 region is CASETTSGSYEQYF. CDR3 nucleotides: TGTGCCAGCGAAACGACTAGCGGCTCCTACGAGCAGTACTTC.

DNA of the CDR3: TGTGCCAGCAGCCAGGGACAGTGGGATGAGCAGTTCTTC. Translation gives CASSQGQWDEQFF. The chain joins TRBV7-9 to TRBJ2-1; 7 nucleotides match TRBD1. There are 13 residues in the CDR3. Per germline, CDR1 SEHNR and CDR2 FQNEAQ (reference sequence). J lost 8 bases, V lost 5 bases, and 6 bases had no gene match.